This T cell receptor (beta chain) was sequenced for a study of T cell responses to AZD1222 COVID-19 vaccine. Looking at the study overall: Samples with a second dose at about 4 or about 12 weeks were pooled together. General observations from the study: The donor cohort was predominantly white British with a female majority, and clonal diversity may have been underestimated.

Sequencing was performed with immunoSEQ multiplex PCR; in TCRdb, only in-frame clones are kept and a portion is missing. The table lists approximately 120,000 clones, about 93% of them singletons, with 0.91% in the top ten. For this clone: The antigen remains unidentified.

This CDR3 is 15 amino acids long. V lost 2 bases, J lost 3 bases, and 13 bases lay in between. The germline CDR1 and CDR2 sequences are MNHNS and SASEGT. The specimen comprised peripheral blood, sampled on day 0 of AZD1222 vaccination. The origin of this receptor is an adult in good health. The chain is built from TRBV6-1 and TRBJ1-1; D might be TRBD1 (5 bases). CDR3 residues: CASSETGFMDTEAFF. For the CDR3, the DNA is TGTGCCAGCAGTGAAACAGGATTCATGGACACTGAAGCTTTCTTT.